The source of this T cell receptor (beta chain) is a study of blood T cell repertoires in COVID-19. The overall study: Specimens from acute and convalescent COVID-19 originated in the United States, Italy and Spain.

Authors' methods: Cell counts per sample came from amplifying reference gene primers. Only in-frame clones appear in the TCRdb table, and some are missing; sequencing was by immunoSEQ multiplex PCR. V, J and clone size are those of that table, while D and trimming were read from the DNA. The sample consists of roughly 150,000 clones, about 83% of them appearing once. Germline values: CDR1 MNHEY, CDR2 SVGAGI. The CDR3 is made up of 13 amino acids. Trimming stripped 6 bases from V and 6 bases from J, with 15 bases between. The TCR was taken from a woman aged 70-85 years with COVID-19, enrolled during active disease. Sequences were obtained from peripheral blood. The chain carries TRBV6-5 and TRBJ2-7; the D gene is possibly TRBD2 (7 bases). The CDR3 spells CASRKGGGFEQYF. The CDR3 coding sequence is TGTGCCAGCAGAAAAGGGGGGGGGTTCGAGCAGTACTTC.